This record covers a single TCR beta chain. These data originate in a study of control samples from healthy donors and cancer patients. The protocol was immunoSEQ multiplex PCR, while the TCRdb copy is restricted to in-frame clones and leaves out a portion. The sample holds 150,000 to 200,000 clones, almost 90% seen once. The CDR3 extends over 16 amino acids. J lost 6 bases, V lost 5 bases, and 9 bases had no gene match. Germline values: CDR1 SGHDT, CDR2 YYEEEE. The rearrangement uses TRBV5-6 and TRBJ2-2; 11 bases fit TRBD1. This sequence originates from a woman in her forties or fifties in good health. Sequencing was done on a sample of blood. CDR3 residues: CASSSYGQGAPGELFF. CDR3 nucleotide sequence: TGTGCCAGCAGTTCTTACGGACAGGGGGCTCCCGGGGAGCTGTTTTTT.